This is a list of T cell receptor beta chains from one sample in a study of blood T cell repertoires in COVID-19. TCRdb's table, derived via immunoSEQ multiplex PCR, lists solely in-frame clones and lacks some. The sample includes roughly 150,000 clones, around four fifths of them seen just once. The material sequenced was peripheral blood. The receptor set was obtained from a man in his sixties or seventies with acute or convalescent COVID-19. CDR3s include the opening cysteine and the closing phenylalanine or tryptophan. Each record gives: clone size, D gene, V gene, J gene, CDR3 protein, CDR3 DNA. D genes are given only for firm matches. Where a row states a size, it is once, few, many or the class of an expanded clone; other rows omit it.

NA,TRBD2,TRBV5-1,TRBJ2-1,CASSTGTSGSGFYNEQFF,TGCGCCAGCAGCACCGGGACTAGCGGGAGTGGGTTCTACAATGAGCAGTTCTTC
NA,NA,TRBV10-3,TRBJ2-3,CAISAPGKDTQYF,TGTGCCATCAGTGCCCCGGGGAAGGATACGCAGTATTTT
NA,TRBD1,TRBV6-2/TRBV6-3,TRBJ2-5,CASSLGTGETQYF,TGTGCCAGCAGTCTCGGGACAGGGGAGACCCAGTACTTC
NA,NA,TRBV5-1,TRBJ1-1,CASSLRQMNTEAFF,TGCGCCAGCAGCTTGAGACAGATGAACACTGAAGCTTTCTTT
NA,NA,TRBV5-8,TRBJ2-7,CASSKTGFSYEQYF,TGTGCCAGCAGCAAGACAGGATTCTCCTACGAGCAGTACTTC
few,TRBD2,TRBV11-2,TRBJ2-2,CASSLLAGGQYTGELFF,TGTGCCAGCAGCTTGCTAGCGGGGGGCCAGTACACCGGGGAGCTGTTTTTT
NA,TRBD1,TRBV29-1,TRBJ1-2,CSVMGQGDYGYTF,TGCAGCGTGATGGGACAGGGGGACTATGGCTACACCTTC
few,TRBD1,TRBV11-3,TRBJ2-7,CASSLGQGTSSYEQYF,TGTGCCAGCAGCTTGGGACAGGGTACGAGTTCCTACGAGCAGTACTTC
NA,NA,TRBV4-1,TRBJ2-3,CASSQDLYSGLLGADTQYF,TGCGCCAGCAGCCAAGACCTCTACTCGGGACTCCTCGGCGCAGATACGCAGTATTTT
once,TRBD1,TRBV7-9,TRBJ1-1,CASSPDRGQNTEAFF,TGTGCCAGCAGCCCAGACAGGGGTCAAAACACTGAAGCTTTCTTT
NA,TRBD1,TRBV30,TRBJ1-2,CAWSGGDLGQGVSGYTF,TGTGCCTGGAGTGGGGGGGATCTAGGACAGGGCGTCTCTGGCTACACCTTC
NA,TRBD1,TRBV10-3,TRBJ1-2,CAISEQTGFYGYTF,TGTGCCATCAGTGAGCAGACAGGGTTTTACGGCTACACCTTC
NA,NA,TRBV5-1,TRBJ2-2,CASSANLRETGELFF,TGCGCCAGCAGCGCAAATCTCAGGGAAACCGGGGAGCTGTTTTTT
NA,NA,TRBV2,TRBJ2-7,CASSLSPLEQYF,TGTGCCAGCAGTTTGTCTCCACTCGAGCAGTACTTC
NA,TRBD2,TRBV15,TRBJ2-3,CATSREASGGSTDTQYF,TGTGCCACCAGCAGAGAGGCTAGCGGGGGTAGCACAGATACGCAGTATTTT
NA,NA,TRBV4-2,TRBJ1-6,CASSPGGDSPLHF,TGTGCCAGCAGCCCAGGAGGGGATTCACCCCTCCACTTT
NA,NA,TRBV9,TRBJ2-1,CASSADYNEQFF,TGTGCCAGCAGCGCAGACTACAATGAGCAGTTCTTC
NA,NA,TRBV11-2,TRBJ1-2,CASSFSFGRNYGYTF,TGTGCCAGCAGCTTCAGCTTCGGCAGGAACTATGGCTACACCTTC
once,NA,TRBV2,TRBJ2-1,CASSEAQGASFF,TGTGCCAGCAGTGAAGCCCAGGGTGCCTCGTTCTTC
NA,NA,TRBV27,TRBJ1-5,CASSPDNSNQPQHF,TGTGCCAGCAGTCCAGACAATAGCAATCAGCCCCAGCATTTT
NA,NA,TRBV5-1,TRBJ2-3,CASNRQGTDTQYF,TGCGCCAGCAACCGACAGGGCACAGATACGCAGTATTTT
NA,NA,TRBV6-5,TRBJ1-2,CASAGIWRNYGYTF,TGTGCCAGCGCAGGGATCTGGAGAAACTATGGCTACACCTTC
NA,NA,TRBV28,TRBJ1-5,CASSLGLVGNTQHF,TGTGCCAGCAGTTTAGGTCTGGTTGGCAATACCCAGCATTTT
NA,NA,TRBV6-1,TRBJ1-6,CASSVPPRARDSPLHF,TGTGCCAGCAGTGTCCCCCCCCGGGCCAGGGATTCACCCCTCCACTTT
NA,NA,TRBV20-1,TRBJ1-2,CSAEHLGYTF,TGCAGTGCCGAACATTTGGGCTACACCTTC
NA,TRBD1,TRBV19,TRBJ2-7,CASSPGTGIEQYF,TGTGCCAGTAGTCCCGGGACAGGGATCGAGCAGTACTTC